The TCR beta chain described here comes from a study of blood T cell repertoires in COVID-19. Those who participated ranged in age from about 18 to 89 years and resided in 20 to 25 US areas. V shed 5 bases and J shed 8 bases, with 16 bases lying between them. Germline CDR1 SGHRS, CDR2 YFSETQ. The CDR3 runs to 13 residues. Assay: immunoSEQ multiplex PCR; the TCRdb copy retains only in-frame clones and omits some. The sample includes about 160,000 clones, 84% of them seen just once. The rearrangement links TRBV5-1 to TRBJ1-2, with a tentative D call TRBD1 (6 bases). The clonotype originates from a woman between 50 and 59 years old who had recovered from COVID-19. The sample taken for sequencing was PBMCs or T cells enriched from blood (not recorded which). CDR3 loop: CASRTRTDGGYTF. The CDR3 bases are TGCGCCAGCAGAACCCGGACAGACGGGGGCTACACCTTC.